These 27 T cell receptor beta chains originate from one sample sequenced in a study of blood T cell repertoires in COVID-19. Some clones are missing from TCRdb's copy, which holds only in-frame ones; the method was immunoSEQ multiplex PCR. This sample carries just over 150,000 clones, approximately 95% of them seen once, and the ten largest clones take about 4.5%. The sequencing input was peripheral blood. Receptors originate from a woman in her fifties or sixties with acute or convalescent COVID-19.

Only one count was recorded for this clone. The genes are TRBV6-5 and TRBJ2-3; unclear D gene. This CDR3 spans 12 amino acids. Germline values: CDR1 MNHEY, CDR2 SVGAGI. With 7 bases removed from V and 6 bases from J, the gap between germline ends came to 11 bases. The CDR3 DNA is TGTGCCAGCACTTCCCTGAGGGATACGCAGTATTTT. Translating gives CASTSLRDTQYF.

The chain has TRBV15 and TRBJ2-7, with 12 bases that match TRBD2. V gave up 4 bases and J gave up 6 bases; unmatched junction bases: 10. Germline values: CDR1 LNHNV, CDR2 YYDKDF (reference sequence). This CDR3 comprises 16 residues. The CDR3 loop reads CATSKPGLAGQSEQYF. The CDR3 DNA sequence: TGTGCCACCAGCAAACCAGGACTAGCGGGACAAAGCGAGCAGTACTTC. The complete variable domain, with remaining parts taken from reference TRBV15 and TRBJ2-7, reads DAMVIQNPRYQVTQFGKPVTLSCSQTLNHNVMYWYQQKSSQAPKLLFHYYDKDFNNEADTPDNFQSRRPNTSFCFLDIRSPGLGDTAMYLCATSKPGLAGQSEQYFGPGTRLTVT.

This chain joins TRBV7-9 and TRBJ1-1; tentatively, D is TRBD1 (5 bases). The length of the CDR3 is 14 residues. Germline CDR1 SEHNR, CDR2 FQNEAQ (reference sequence). V was cut by 3 bases and J by 0 bases, with 8 bases left in between. The CDR3 protein is CASSLGRVNTEAFF. For the CDR3, the DNA is TGTGCCAGCAGCTTGGGCAGGGTGAACACTGAAGCTTTCTTT.

The J gene is TRBJ2-7, the V gene TRBV28; 9 positions match TRBD2. Looked up from germline, CDR1 is MDHEN and CDR2 is SYDVKM. This CDR3 has 13 amino acids. The J segment lost 3 bases and the V segment lost 6 bases, leaving 3 bases of the junction unmatched. The CDR3 region is CASRLAGNYEQYF. The CDR3 DNA follows: TGTGCCAGCAGGCTAGCGGGAAACTACGAGCAGTACTTC.

This chain connects TRBV5-6 to TRBJ1-1; D unresolved. Trimming shortened V by 0 bases and J by 2 bases, and 8 bases separated the two germline ends. Germline lookup yields CDR1 SGHDT and CDR2 YYEEEE. CDR3 length: 14 amino acids. CDR3 bases: TGTGCCAGCAGCTTGGGGGAGGGTAACACTGAAGCTTTCTTT. Translated: CASSLGEGNTEAFF. Looking up the rest from reference TRBV5-6 and TRBJ1-1 gives the full variable domain: DAGVTQSPTHLIKTRGQQVTLRCSPKSGHDTVSWYQQALGQGPQFIFQYYEEEERQRGNFPDRFSGHQFPNYSSELNVNALLLGDSALYLCASSLGEGNTEAFFGQGTRLTVV.

The chain links TRBV4-1 to TRBJ1-2; D unclear. The CDR3 runs 15 residues. The ends were cut back, 0 bases at V and 1 base at J, with 9 bases in the middle. Per germline, CDR1 MGHRA and CDR2 YSYEKL. The CDR3 protein is CASSQENSNNYGYTF. As DNA, the CDR3 is TGCGCCAGCAGCCAAGAAAACAGTAATAACTATGGCTACACCTTC.

The chain is built from TRBV28 and TRBJ2-7; TRBD2 matches 7 bases. Germline V gives CDR1 MDHEN, CDR2 SYDVKM. J was trimmed by 3 bases and V by 2 bases; bases with no gene match: 4. This CDR3 has 14 amino acids. The CDR3 loop is CASSLGGGGYEQYF. CDR3 sequence (DNA): TGTGCCAGCAGTTTAGGTGGGGGGGGCTACGAGCAGTACTTC. Together with reference TRBV28 and TRBJ2-7, the CDR3 gives the full variable domain: DVKVTQSSRYLVKRTGEKVFLECVQDMDHENMFWYRQDPGLGLRLIYFSYDVKMKEKGDIPEGYSVSREKKERFSLILESASTNQTSMYLCASSLGGGGYEQYFGPGTRLTVT.

This clone was observed once. CDR3 loop: CASSLRSAGVYNEQFF. The CDR3 region has the DNA TGTGCCAGCAGCCTCCGATCAGCGGGAGTTTACAATGAGCAGTTCTTC. The chain combines TRBV7-2 with TRBJ2-1, with 8 bases lining up with TRBD2. This CDR3 region has 16 residues. The germline gives CDR1 SGHTA, CDR2 FQGNSA. V was clipped by 5 bases and J by 4 bases; unmatched bases: 10.

V is TRBV9 and J is TRBJ1-6; D perhaps matches TRBD1 (5 bases). The CDR3 is made up of 12 amino acids. Trimming cost V 3 bases and J 8 bases, with 6 bases left between them. The germline V gene has CDR1 SGDLS and CDR2 YYNGEE. CDR3 amino acids: CASSGGDSPLHF. DNA for the CDR3: TGTGCCAGCAGCGGGGGGGATTCACCCCTCCACTTT.

Only one count was recorded for this clone. CDR3 residues: CASSLGGQGSETQYF. DNA for the CDR3: TGTGCCAGCAGCTTAGGCGGACAGGGAAGCGAGACCCAGTACTTC. V is TRBV11-2 and J is TRBJ2-5; TRBD1 matches at 8 bases. From germline, CDR1 is SGHAT and CDR2 FQNNGV. Losses at the gene ends were 1 base for V and 5 bases for J; bases not matched to a gene: 6. The CDR3 runs 15 residues.

The chain couples TRBV7-9 to TRBJ1-5; no clear D. This CDR3 region has 14 residues. The germline V and J ends were trimmed by 4 bases and 2 bases, with 9 bases remaining between them. Germline V gene data show CDR1 as SEHNR and CDR2 as FQNEAQ (reference sequence). The CDR3 region is CASSSDTGNQPQHF. The CDR3 nucleotides read TGTGCCAGCAGCTCAGACACAGGCAATCAGCCCCAGCATTTT.

The chain has TRBV5-5 and TRBJ1-1, with a possible D match to TRBD1 (5 bases). The CDR3 totals 15 residues. Germline CDR1 reads SGHKS; CDR2 reads YYEKEE (reference sequence). Trimming took off 6 bases at V and 5 bases at J, with 20 bases between the two ends. This CDR3 reads CASNEPLGVGTEAFF. The CDR3, as DNA: TGTGCCAGCAACGAGCCTCTAGGGGTCGGGACTGAAGCTTTCTTT.

V is TRBV7-2 and J is TRBJ1-5, with no clear D. V dropped 4 bases and J dropped 6 bases, with 10 bases sitting between them. Germline CDR1 reads SGHTA; CDR2 reads FQGNSA. This CDR3 is 13 amino acids long. The CDR3: CASSSQVSQPQHF. The CDR3 coding sequence is TGTGCCAGCAGCTCCCAGGTATCTCAGCCCCAGCATTTT.

The V gene is TRBV7-2, the J gene TRBJ1-2; TRBD1 is a possible D gene (6 bases). The V gene's germline CDR1 is SGHTA and CDR2 FQGNSA. The CDR3 runs 14 residues. The germline V and J ends were trimmed by 2 bases and 7 bases, with 14 bases remaining between them. The CDR3 DNA is TGTGCCAGCAGCTTAATGGGGGCCCTGGGTGGCTACACCTTC. It is translated as CASSLMGALGGYTF. Full variable domain (rest looked up from reference TRBV7-2 and TRBJ1-2): GAGVSQSPSNKVTEKGKDVELRCDPISGHTALYWYRQSLGQGLEFLIYFQGNSAPDKSGLPSDRFSAERTGGSVSTLTIQRTQQEDSAVYLCASSLMGALGGYTFGSGTRLTVV.

CDR3 DNA sequence: TGCGCCAGCAGCTTCTCTGAGGACAGGGTGGGCTACGAGCAGTACTTC. Amino acids: CASSFSEDRVGYEQYF. V usage is TRBV5-1 and J usage is TRBJ2-7; 8 bases align to TRBD1. This CDR3 region has 16 residues. Germline CDR1 is SGHRS and CDR2 is YFSETQ. The J segment lost 3 bases and the V segment lost 2 bases, leaving 10 bases of the junction unmatched.

The J gene is TRBJ2-1, the V gene TRBV2; 9 bases are a match to TRBD1. Germline values: CDR1 SNHLY, CDR2 FYNNEI. The CDR3 extends over 13 amino acids. The junction had 3 bases not matched to a gene; V was cut back by 7 bases and J by 5 bases. The CDR3 DNA follows: TGTGCCAGCATGGGACAGGGCCACAATGAGCAGTTCTTC. The encoded protein is CASMGQGHNEQFF. Complete variable domain (other parts from reference TRBV2 and TRBJ2-1): EPEVTQTPSHQVTQMGQEVILRCVPISNHLYFYWYRQILGQKVEFLVSFYNNEISEKSEIFDDQFSVERPDGSNFTLKIRSTKLEDSAMYFCASMGQGHNEQFFGPGTRLTVL.

The V and J genes are TRBV18 and TRBJ1-1; no definite D call. This CDR3 is built from 13 residues. Germline V CDR1 and CDR2: KGHSH, LQKENI. Between the trimmed V and J ends, which lost 0 bases and 2 bases, there was a span of 4 bases. CDR3 sequence (DNA): TGTGCCAGCTCACCACCCTTAAACACTGAAGCTTTCTTT. Residues: CASSPPLNTEAFF.

With regard to this clone: The junction departs from the called germline gene at one end, perhaps through a read error. This chain uses TRBV12-3 or TRBV12-4 with TRBJ1-1; TRBD1 agrees at 8 bases. This CDR3 has 12 amino acids. CDR3 in amino acids: CASTIDRGESFF. The CDR3 DNA reads TGTGCCAGCACCATCGACAGGGGTGAATCTTTCTTT.

The chain recombines TRBV19 with TRBJ1-1; D perhaps matches TRBD1 (5 bases). There are 14 residues in the CDR3. The germline V gene encodes CDR1 LNHDA and CDR2 SQIVND (reference sequence). Deletions cut 7 bases from V and 2 bases from J, with 14 bases between. CDR3 residues: CASTVTALNTEAFF. The CDR3 DNA reads as TGTGCCAGTACTGTGACAGCTTTAAACACTGAAGCTTTCTTT. Variable domain in full (rest from reference TRBV19 and TRBJ1-1): DGGITQSPKYLFRKEGQNVTLSCEQNLNHDAMYWYRQDPGQGLRLIYYSQIVNDFQKGDIAEGYSVSREKKESFPLTVTSAQKNPTAFYLCASTVTALNTEAFFGQGTRLTVV.

The V gene is TRBV30, the J gene TRBJ1-6, with D unresolved. Per germline, CDR1 GTSNPN and CDR2 SVGIG (reference sequence). This CDR3 comprises 15 residues. V lost 3 bases, J lost 7 bases, and 16 bases lay in between. CDR3 loop: CAWSTEGFGNSPLHF. As DNA, the CDR3 is TGTGCCTGGAGCACCGAGGGTTTTGGCAATTCACCCCTCCACTTT.

The CDR3 reads CSASVQGPNEQFF. In DNA, the CDR3 is TGCAGTGCTAGTGTTCAGGGGCCCAATGAGCAGTTCTTC. V usage is TRBV20-1 and J usage is TRBJ2-1; D perhaps matches TRBD1 (6 bases). V lost 3 bases and J lost 6, with 12 bases in between. The CDR3 totals 13 residues. CDR1 and CDR2 (germline): DFQATT, SNEGSKA (reference sequence).

The chain recombines TRBV11-2 with TRBJ1-2, with TRBD1 matching 9 bases. The germline CDR1 and CDR2 sequences are SGHAT and FQNNGV. CDR3 length: 13 residues. V gave up 5 bases and J gave up 8 bases; unmatched junction bases: 6. CDR3 region: CASSRDRAGGYTF. CDR3 sequence (DNA): TGTGCCAGCAGCAGGGACAGGGCCGGAGGCTACACCTTC.

CDR3 DNA sequence: TGTGCCAGCAGTAGGGAGGGTAGGGGCTACACCTTC. As protein: CASSREGRGYTF. The chain has TRBV12-3 or TRBV12-4 and TRBJ1-2; D gene uncertain. The CDR3 spans 12 residues. The V end lost 5 bases, the J end lost 8 bases, and 12 bases lay between the germline ends.

V usage is TRBV5-6 and J usage is TRBJ1-2, with a possible D match to TRBD1 (5 bases). Trimming removed 2 bases from V and 6 bases from J, with 8 bases in between. The CDR3 spans 12 residues. Germline V gene lookup returns CDR1 SGHDT and CDR2 YYEEEE. Here the CDR3 reads CASSLAGNGYTF. CDR3 DNA: TGTGCCAGCAGCTTAGCAGGGAATGGCTACACCTTC.

V and J are TRBV27 and TRBJ2-1, with D possibly being TRBD2 (5 bases). Germline CDR1 is MNHEY and CDR2 is SMNVEV (reference sequence). Trimming left V 0 bases short and J 15 bases short, with 12 bases between. The CDR3 is 12 residues long. CDR3 sequence (DNA): TGTGCCAGCAGTTTATCGGGAGCCCCATGGTTCTTC. This gives the protein CASSLSGAPWFF.

The rearrangement joins TRBV5-8 to TRBJ1-2; perhaps TRBD1 as D (5 bases). The CDR3 extends over 14 amino acids. V dropped 0 bases and J dropped 4 bases, with 10 bases sitting between them. From germline, CDR1 is SGHTS and CDR2 YDEGEE. CDR3 in DNA: TGTGCCAGCAGCTTGGACAGGATTCTCTATGGCTACACCTTC. This codes for CASSLDRILYGYTF.

In nucleotides, the CDR3 is TGTGCCGGCCCCAATCGCGGGGGCCGTCGCTACGAGCAGTACTTC. Its protein is CAGPNRGGRRYEQYF. The chain has TRBV7-4 and TRBJ2-7; D possibly corresponds to TRBD2 (7 bases). There are 15 residues in the CDR3. The V gene's germline CDR1 is SGHVT and CDR2 SQSDAQ. V lost 11 bases to trimming and J lost 3 bases, with 23 bases between them.